Shown below are 20 T cell receptor beta chains from a single sample sequenced in a study of T cell responses to AZD1222 COVID-19 vaccine (dated by TCRdb to about 2021). The sample's time point, from its label and the paper: baseline before first vaccination. The treatment or condition label corresponds to: meningococcal conjugate vaccine given as trial control. Library preparation used the immunoSEQ multiplex PCR assay. Entries here come from immuneACCESS through TCRdb and include only in-frame sequences with V and J called. Some clones fail to appear in such tables; in the studies checked, an unresolved V gene covers under half of the shortfall, and the cause of the remainder is unknown. The table for this sample lists approximately 110,000 clones; 70% to 90% of them were counted only once. Of the sample, 13% is held by the ten largest clones. The sample here was peripheral blood, taken on day 0 of MenACWY control vaccination. These TCRs come from an adult in good health.

This sequence joins TRBV19 and TRBJ1-5, with D tentatively TRBD1 (5 bases). Germline CDR1 and CDR2: LNHDA and SQIVND (reference sequence). V lost 5 bases and J lost 4, with 15 bases in between. The CDR3 length is 15 residues. The CDR3 sequence is CASSAKQRGNQPQHF. CDR3 in DNA: TGTGCCAGTAGTGCCAAACAGCGGGGGAATCAGCCCCAGCATTTT.

J is TRBJ1-2 and V is TRBV7-2; 7 bases line up with TRBD1. Losses at the gene ends were 10 bases for V and 4 bases for J; bases not matched to a gene: 12. Germline V gene sequence: CDR1 SGHTA, CDR2 FQGNSA. The CDR3 contains 14 residues. The chain's CDR3 is CATWEGATGYGYTF. The DNA of the CDR3 is TGTGCCACCTGGGAGGGGGCTACTGGCTATGGCTACACCTTC. The full variable domain, in which reference TRBV7-2 and TRBJ1-2 provide the parts outside the CDR3, is GAGVSQSPSNKVTEKGKDVELRCDPISGHTALYWYRQSLGQGLEFLIYFQGNSAPDKSGLPSDRFSAERTGGSVSTLTIQRTQQEDSAVYLCATWEGATGYGYTFGSGTRLTVV.

The V gene is TRBV18, the J gene TRBJ1-5; D uncertain. The germline gives CDR1 KGHSH, CDR2 LQKENI. There are 15 residues in the CDR3. The V and J ends lost 2 bases and 4 bases respectively, with 12 bases between them. CDR3 coding DNA: TGTGCCAGCTCACCAACACAGAGTGATAATCAGCCCCAGCATTTT. This encodes CASSPTQSDNQPQHF.

J is TRBJ2-1 and V is TRBV5-1, with D possibly being TRBD1 (6 bases). CDR1 and CDR2 from the germline V gene are SGHRS and YFSETQ. The CDR3 runs 14 residues. The V end lost 2 bases, the J end lost 6 bases, and 12 bases lay between the germline ends. As DNA, the CDR3 is TGCGCCAGCAGCTTTACAGGGCAAGCCAATGAGCAGTTCTTC. As protein: CASSFTGQANEQFF.

This chain links TRBV5-4 with TRBJ2-5; a possible D gene is TRBD1 (6 bases). V lost 2 bases to trimming and J lost 2 bases, with 7 bases between them. The CDR3 is 13 amino acids. The germline CDR1 and CDR2 sequences are SGHNT and YYREEE (reference sequence). In DNA, the CDR3 is TGTGCCAGCAGCTTTGACAGGCAAGAGACCCAGTACTTC. Its protein is CASSFDRQETQYF. Using reference TRBV5-4 and TRBJ2-5 for the parts outside the CDR3, the full variable domain is ETGVTQSPTHLIKTRGQQVTLRCSSQSGHNTVSWYQQALGQGPQFIFQYYREEENGRGNFPPRFSGLQFPNYSSELNVNALELDDSALYLCASSFDRQETQYFGPGTRLLVL.

In its sample, this clone was seen once. The chain uses TRBV10-3 and TRBJ1-5; D is unresolved. The V end was cut by 0 bases, the J end by 7 bases, with 10 bases between. The CDR3 length is 14 residues. CDR1 ENHRY and CDR2 SYGVKD come from the germline V gene. The CDR3 here is CAISESRGRQPQHF. The DNA of the CDR3 is TGTGCCATCAGTGAGTCGCGGGGTCGGCAGCCCCAGCATTTT.

V and J are TRBV10-1 and TRBJ2-7; 7 bases match TRBD2. The CDR3 is 19 amino acids. The V and J ends lost 8 bases and 0 bases, in that order; junction bases with no gene match: 22. CDR1 WNHNN and CDR2 SYGVQD come from the germline V gene (reference sequence). In nucleotides, the CDR3 is TGCGCCAGCGCTAGATCCTTCGGTCGACTAGCCCACCTCTCCTACGAGCAGTACTTC. Amino acids: CASARSFGRLAHLSYEQYF.

The chain carries TRBV5-1 and TRBJ2-5; a possible D gene is TRBD2 (6 bases). The V end was cut by 0 bases, the J end by 5 bases, with 14 bases between. CDR1 and CDR2 from the germline V gene are SGHRS and YFSETQ. The CDR3 has 15 residues. As DNA, the CDR3 is TGCGCCAGCAGCTTGGCCTCGGGAGCGAAGGAGACCCAGTACTTC. The encoded protein is CASSLASGAKETQYF.

The V and J genes are TRBV28 and TRBJ1-1; D is unclear. The V end lost 5 bases, the J end lost 0 bases, and 10 bases lay between the germline ends. The length of the CDR3 is 14 residues. From germline, CDR1 is MDHEN and CDR2 SYDVKM. The DNA of the CDR3 is TGTGCCAGCAGTCCGGGCCACATGAACACTGAAGCTTTCTTT. Protein product: CASSPGHMNTEAFF.

This clone was observed a single time. The chain is built from TRBV7-9 and TRBJ1-3; D not resolved. Germline CDR1 and CDR2: SEHNR and FQNEAQ (reference sequence). Trimming pared 2 bases from V and 2 bases from J, leaving 13 bases between. This CDR3 contains 16 residues. CDR3 DNA: TGTGCCAGCAGCTTATCCCCTAGGGAAACTGGAAACACCATATATTTT. Translation gives CASSLSPRETGNTIYF.

The J gene is TRBJ1-2, the V gene TRBV30, with D tentatively TRBD1 (5 bases). Germline V CDR1 and CDR2: GTSNPN, SVGIG (reference sequence). V was shortened by 5 bases and J by 6 bases, with 13 bases between the two germline ends. The CDR3 totals 12 residues. CDR3 loop: CAWGGTWHGYTF. CDR3 bases: TGTGCCTGGGGGGGGACCTGGCATGGCTACACCTTC.

The chain combines TRBV10-3 with TRBJ2-1, with 10 bases identical to TRBD2. The CDR3 totals 15 residues. In germline, CDR1 is ENHRY, CDR2 SYGVKD. V shed 6 bases, J shed 8 bases, and the junction held 10 bases outside the gene matches. The CDR3 spells CAISLAGGPVDEQFF. Here the CDR3 DNA reads TGTGCCATCAGCTTAGCGGGAGGACCGGTGGATGAGCAGTTCTTC.

The V gene is TRBV4-1, the J gene TRBJ1-6; D may be TRBD1 (5 bases). Germline loops: CDR1 MGHRA, CDR2 YSYEKL. V lost 4 bases and J 4 bases, leaving 26 bases between the germline ends. This CDR3 has 20 residues. CDR3 sequence reads: CASSPRGSGRIDPYNSPLHF. The CDR3 nucleotides are TGCGCCAGCAGCCCTCGGGGGTCGGGACGGATAGACCCATATAATTCACCCCTCCACTTT.

This clone has just one count. V gene TRBV11-2 combines with J gene TRBJ2-1; D assignment may be TRBD1 or TRBD2 (5 bases each). This CDR3 has 19 residues. Germline V gene data show CDR1 as SGHAT and CDR2 as FQNNGV. Trimming took off 5 bases at V and 7 bases at J, with 30 bases between the two ends. The CDR3 protein is CASSPLVVSSWGFGNEQFF. The CDR3 bases are TGTGCCAGCAGCCCCCTCGTCGTATCATCGTGGGGGTTTGGAAATGAGCAGTTCTTC.

This clone was detected only once. This chain links TRBV28 with TRBJ2-7; the match to TRBD1 covers 10 bases. Trimming took 5 bases from V and 6 from J; bases not matched to a gene: 13. The germline V gene has CDR1 MDHEN and CDR2 SYDVKM. This CDR3 spans 16 amino acids. For the CDR3, the DNA is TGTGCCAGCAGTAAAAGACAGGGGGCGCGATCAAGCGAGCAGTACTTC. Translating it yields CASSKRQGARSSEQYF. The full variable domain, in which reference TRBV28 and TRBJ2-7 provide the parts outside the CDR3, is DVKVTQSSRYLVKRTGEKVFLECVQDMDHENMFWYRQDPGLGLRLIYFSYDVKMKEKGDIPEGYSVSREKKERFSLILESASTNQTSMYLCASSKRQGARSSEQYFGPGTRLTVT.

The CDR3 loop reads CASKGSGTVKQFF. The CDR3 region has the DNA TGTGCCAGCAAGGGTAGCGGGACGGTGAAGCAGTTCTTC. The chain links TRBV6-5 to TRBJ2-1, with 8 bases that match TRBD2. With V trimmed by 7 bases and J by 11 bases, 10 bases remained unmatched. CDR3 length: 13 amino acids. Per the germline V gene, CDR1 is MNHEY and CDR2 is SVGAGI.

The CDR3 coding sequence is TGTGCCAGCAGCTGGAGTAGCGGGAGCACAGATACGCAGTATTTT. Translating gives CASSWSSGSTDTQYF. The chain is built from TRBV7-9 and TRBJ2-3, with TRBD2 matching 7 bases. The CDR3 runs to 15 residues. From germline, CDR1 is SEHNR and CDR2 FQNEAQ (reference sequence). The J segment lost 0 bases and the V segment lost 4 bases, leaving 4 bases of the junction unmatched.

The CDR3, as DNA: TGTGCCACCAGTGATTCGACTAGCGGGAGGGTGGAGACCCAGTACTTC. Encoded protein: CATSDSTSGRVETQYF. V gene TRBV24-1 combines with J gene TRBJ2-5, with 14 bases fitting TRBD2. The trim removed 2 bases at V and 5 bases at J, leaving 3 bases unmatched. The CDR3 extends over 16 amino acids. Germline CDR1 KGHDR, CDR2 SFDVKD.

In this sample, this clone turned up once. The chain couples TRBV4-3 to TRBJ2-3; no reliable D call. The CDR3 loop spans 14 amino acids. CDR1 and CDR2 from the germline V gene are LGHNA and YSLEER. Trimming took 1 base from V and 8 from J, leaving 13 bases between them. CDR3 residues: CASSQALGSSTQYF. The DNA for the CDR3 is TGCGCCAGCAGCCAAGCTCTGGGGTCCAGTACGCAGTATTTT.

The chain couples TRBV3-1 (or the pseudogene TRBV3-2) to TRBJ2-3; TRBD1 matches 10 bases. J lost 2 bases, V lost 7 bases, and 9 bases had no gene match. This CDR3 has 16 residues. Germline CDR1 LGHDT, CDR2 YNNKEL (reference sequence). The CDR3 is CASTPLTGGSTDTQYF. DNA of the CDR3: TGTGCCAGCACCCCCCTGACAGGGGGCTCCACAGATACGCAGTATTTT.